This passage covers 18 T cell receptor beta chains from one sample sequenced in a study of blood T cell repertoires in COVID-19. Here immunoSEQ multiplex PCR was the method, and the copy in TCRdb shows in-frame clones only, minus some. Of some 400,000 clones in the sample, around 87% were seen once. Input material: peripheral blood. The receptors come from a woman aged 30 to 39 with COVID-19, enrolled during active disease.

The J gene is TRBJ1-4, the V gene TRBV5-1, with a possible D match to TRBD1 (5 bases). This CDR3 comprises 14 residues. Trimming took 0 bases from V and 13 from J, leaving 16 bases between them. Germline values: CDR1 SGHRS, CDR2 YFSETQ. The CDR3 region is CASSLEAPLGGLFF. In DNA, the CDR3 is TGCGCCAGCAGCTTGGAGGCGCCCCTCGGGGGACTGTTTTTT.

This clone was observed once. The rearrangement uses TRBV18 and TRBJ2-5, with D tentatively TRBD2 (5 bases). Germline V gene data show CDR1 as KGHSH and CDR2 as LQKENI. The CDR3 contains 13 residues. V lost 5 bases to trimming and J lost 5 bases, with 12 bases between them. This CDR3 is CASSSDSGETQYF. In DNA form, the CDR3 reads TGTGCCAGCTCATCGGACTCTGGGGAGACCCAGTACTTC. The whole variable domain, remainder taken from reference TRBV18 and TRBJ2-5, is NAGVMQNPRHLVRRRGQEARLRCSPMKGHSHVYWYRQLPEEGLKFMVYLQKENIIDESGMPKERFSAEFPKEGPSILRIQQVVRGDSAAYFCASSSDSGETQYFGPGTRLLVL.

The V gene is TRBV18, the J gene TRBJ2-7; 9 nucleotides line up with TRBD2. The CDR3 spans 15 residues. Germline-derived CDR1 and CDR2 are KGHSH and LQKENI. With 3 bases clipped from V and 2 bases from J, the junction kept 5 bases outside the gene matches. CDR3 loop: CASSPPGLAAYEQYF. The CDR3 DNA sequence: TGTGCCAGCTCACCTCCGGGACTAGCTGCCTACGAGCAGTACTTC.

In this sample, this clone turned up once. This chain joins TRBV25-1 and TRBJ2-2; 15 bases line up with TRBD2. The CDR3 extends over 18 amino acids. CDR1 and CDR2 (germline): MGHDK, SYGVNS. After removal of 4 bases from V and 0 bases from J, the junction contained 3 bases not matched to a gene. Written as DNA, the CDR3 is TGTGCCAGCAGTGGGACTAGCGGGAGGGTAGCGAACACCGGGGAGCTGTTTTTT. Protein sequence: CASSGTSGRVANTGELFF.

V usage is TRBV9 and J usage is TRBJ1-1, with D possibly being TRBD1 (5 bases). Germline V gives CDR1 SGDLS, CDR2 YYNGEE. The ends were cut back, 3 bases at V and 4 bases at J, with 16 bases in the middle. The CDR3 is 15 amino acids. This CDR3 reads CASSAPGRGGTEAFF. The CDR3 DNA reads TGTGCCAGCAGCGCCCCGGGACGGGGGGGCACTGAAGCTTTCTTT.

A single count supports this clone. CDR3: CASSSPGTAYEQYF. DNA of the CDR3: TGTGCCAGCAGCTCACCCGGGACAGCATACGAGCAGTACTTC. The chain carries TRBV5-4 and TRBJ2-7; 7 positions match TRBD1. CDR3 length equals 14 residues. Per the germline V gene, CDR1 is SGHNT and CDR2 is YYREEE (reference sequence). The V gene end was trimmed by 3 bases and the J gene end by 4 bases; junction bases not matched to a gene: 7.

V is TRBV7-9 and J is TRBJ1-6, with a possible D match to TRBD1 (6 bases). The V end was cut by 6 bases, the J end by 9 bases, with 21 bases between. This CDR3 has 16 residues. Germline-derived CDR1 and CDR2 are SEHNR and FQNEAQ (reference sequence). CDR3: CASRGNRDNEGSPLHF. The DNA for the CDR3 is TGTGCCAGCAGGGGCAACCGGGACAACGAAGGTTCACCCCTCCACTTT. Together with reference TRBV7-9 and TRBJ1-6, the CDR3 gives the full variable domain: DTGVSQNPRHKITKRGQNVTFRCDPISEHNRLYWYRQTLGQGPEFLTYFQNEAQLEKSRLLSDRFSAERPKGSFSTLEIQRTEQGDSAMYLCASRGNRDNEGSPLHFGNGTRLTVT.

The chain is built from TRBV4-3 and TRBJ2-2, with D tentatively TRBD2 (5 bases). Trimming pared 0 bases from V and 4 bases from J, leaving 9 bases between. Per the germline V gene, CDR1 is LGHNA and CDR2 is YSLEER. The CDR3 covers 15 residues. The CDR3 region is CASSQDLSGTGELFF. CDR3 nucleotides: TGCGCCAGCAGCCAAGATCTGAGCGGCACCGGGGAGCTGTTTTTT.

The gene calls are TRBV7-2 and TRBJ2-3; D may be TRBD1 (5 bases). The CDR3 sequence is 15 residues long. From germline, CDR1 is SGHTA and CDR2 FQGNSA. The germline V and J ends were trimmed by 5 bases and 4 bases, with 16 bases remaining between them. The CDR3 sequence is CASSPRTISPDTQYF. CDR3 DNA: TGTGCCAGCAGCCCCCGGACAATCTCTCCAGATACGCAGTATTTT.

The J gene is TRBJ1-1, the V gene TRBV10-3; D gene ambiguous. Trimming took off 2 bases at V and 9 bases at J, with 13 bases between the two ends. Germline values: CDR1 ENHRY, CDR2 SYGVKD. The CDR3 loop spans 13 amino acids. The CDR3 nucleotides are TGTGCCATCAGTGAGACAGATTACTCTAAAGCTTTCTTT. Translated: CAISETDYSKAFF.

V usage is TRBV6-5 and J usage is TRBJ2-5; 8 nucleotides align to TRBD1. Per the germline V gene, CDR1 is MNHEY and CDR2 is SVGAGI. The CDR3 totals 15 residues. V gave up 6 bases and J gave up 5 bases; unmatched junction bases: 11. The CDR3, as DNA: TGTGCCAGCAGGAAGGACAGGGAATACGTGGAGACCCAGTACTTC. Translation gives CASRKDREYVETQYF.

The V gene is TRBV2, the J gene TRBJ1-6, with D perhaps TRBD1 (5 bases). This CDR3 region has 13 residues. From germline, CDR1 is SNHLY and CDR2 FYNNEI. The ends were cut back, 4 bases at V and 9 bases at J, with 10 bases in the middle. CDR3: CASSGEGPSPLHF. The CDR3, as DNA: TGTGCCAGCAGTGGGGAGGGGCCTTCACCCCTCCACTTT.

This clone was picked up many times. The CDR3 loop reads CASSYREDGYTF. The CDR3 nucleotides are TGTGCCAGCAGTTACAGGGAGGATGGCTACACCTTC. J is TRBJ1-2 and V is TRBV6-6, with unresolved D. Germline V lookup: CDR1 MNHNY, CDR2 SVGAGI (reference sequence). V lost 2 bases and J 6 bases, leaving 7 bases between the germline ends. The CDR3 runs to 12 residues.

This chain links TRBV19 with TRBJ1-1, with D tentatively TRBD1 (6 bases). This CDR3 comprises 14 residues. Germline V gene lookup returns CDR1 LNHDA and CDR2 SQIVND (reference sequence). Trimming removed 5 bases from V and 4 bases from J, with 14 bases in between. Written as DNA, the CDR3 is TGTGCCAGTAGTCCGACCTTAGGGGGCACTGAAGCTTTCTTT. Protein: CASSPTLGGTEAFF.

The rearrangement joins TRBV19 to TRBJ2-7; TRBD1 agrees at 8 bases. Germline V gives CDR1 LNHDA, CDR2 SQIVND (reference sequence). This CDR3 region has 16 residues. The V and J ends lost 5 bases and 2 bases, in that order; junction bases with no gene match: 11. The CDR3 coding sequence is TGTGCCAGTAGTGTACCAGGGGGCGGTTTGACCTACGAGCAGTACTTC. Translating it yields CASSVPGGGLTYEQYF.

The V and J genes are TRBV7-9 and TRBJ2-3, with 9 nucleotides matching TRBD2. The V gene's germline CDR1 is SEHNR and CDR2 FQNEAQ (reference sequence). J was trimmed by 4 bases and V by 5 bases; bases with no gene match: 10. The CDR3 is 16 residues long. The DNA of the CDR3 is TGTGCCAGCAGCCCTAAATTAGCGGGAGTATCAGATACGCAGTATTTT. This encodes CASSPKLAGVSDTQYF.

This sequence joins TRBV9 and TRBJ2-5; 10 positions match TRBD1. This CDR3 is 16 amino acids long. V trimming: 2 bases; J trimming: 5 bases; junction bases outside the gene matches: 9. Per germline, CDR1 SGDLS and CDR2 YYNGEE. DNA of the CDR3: TGTGCCAGCAGCGTTGGACAGGGGGGGTCCCGGGAGACCCAGTACTTC. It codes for CASSVGQGGSRETQYF.

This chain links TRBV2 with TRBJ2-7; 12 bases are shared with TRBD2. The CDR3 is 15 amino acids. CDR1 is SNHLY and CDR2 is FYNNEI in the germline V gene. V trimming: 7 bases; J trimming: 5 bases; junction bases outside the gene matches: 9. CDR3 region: CASKALAGGPHEQYF. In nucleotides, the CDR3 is TGTGCCAGCAAAGCCCTAGCGGGAGGGCCCCACGAGCAGTACTTC.